This TCR beta chain is drawn from a study of stem cell transplantation in POMP-related autoinflammatory disease. The table came from immunoSEQ multiplex PCR; TCRdb's copy has only in-frame clones and leaves some out. The table lists tens of thousands of clones, 80% to 85% of them singletons. Of note for this clone: Antigen unknown.

General study results and limits: A trend toward lower repertoire diversity and greater clonality appeared in every analyzed T-cell subset of PRAID patients.

PRAID combined immunodeficiency and autoinflammation. Germline CDR1 reads LGHNA; CDR2 reads YNFKEQ. This CDR3 has 15 residues. With 2 bases removed from V and 2 bases from J, the gap between germline ends came to 10 bases. This TCR derives from a human donor with POMP-related autoinflammation and immune dysregulation (PRAID). This specimen consisted of CD4+ T cells from PBMCs, obtained before stem cell transplantation. This rearrangement joins TRBV4-2 to TRBJ1-3, with D unresolved. The CDR3: CASSQPPEAGNTIYF. The DNA of the CDR3 is TGTGCCAGCAGCCAACCTCCGGAGGCTGGAAACACCATATATTTT.